Below are 2 T cell receptor beta chains sequenced from a single sample in a study of blood T cell repertoires in COVID-19. Generated by immunoSEQ multiplex PCR, the TCRdb table keeps only in-frame clones and is missing some. The data hold under 250,000 clones, with 86% observed a single time. The sequencing input was peripheral blood. The receptors stem from a man between 60 and 70 years old with acute or convalescent COVID-19.

Only one count was recorded for this clone. The gene calls are TRBV28 and TRBJ2-7, with no clear D. V was shortened by 6 bases and J by 1 base, with 10 bases between the two germline ends. The germline V gene encodes CDR1 MDHEN and CDR2 SYDVKM. CDR3 size: 13 residues. In DNA form, the CDR3 reads TGTGCCAGCAGAATTGACTGGTCCTACGAGCAGTACTTC. Translating gives CASRIDWSYEQYF. Variable domain in full (rest from reference TRBV28 and TRBJ2-7): DVKVTQSSRYLVKRTGEKVFLECVQDMDHENMFWYRQDPGLGLRLIYFSYDVKMKEKGDIPEGYSVSREKKERFSLILESASTNQTSMYLCASRIDWSYEQYFGPGTRLTVT.

The chain couples TRBV5-5 to TRBJ2-2; no firm D call. CDR3 size: 14 residues. Trimming pared 0 bases from V and 7 bases from J, leaving 10 bases between. Germline assignment: CDR1 SGHKS and CDR2 YYEKEE (reference sequence). The CDR3 nucleotides read TGTGCCAGCAGCTTGGTGCAATCCGGCGGGGAGCTGTTTTTT. It specifies CASSLVQSGGELFF. The full variable domain, completed using reference TRBV5-5 and TRBJ2-2, is DAGVTQSPTHLIKTRGQQVTLRCSPISGHKSVSWYQQVLGQGPQFIFQYYEKEERGRGNFPDRFSARQFPNYSSELNVNALLLGDSALYLCASSLVQSGGELFFGEGSRLTVL.